This is a list of T cell receptor beta chains from one sample in a study of cytomegalovirus exposure and HLA in healthy donors. Clones were read by immunoSEQ multiplex PCR, and TCRdb kept only the in-frame ones, dropping some. The data contain about 180,000 clones, around 84% of them singletons. Source material: PBMCs. Receptors were obtained from a man aged 18 to 29 in good health and CMV-seropositive. CDR3s include the opening cysteine and the closing phenylalanine or tryptophan. The D gene is left open where the match is weak. For some rows the clone size is stated as once, few or many, or as a class when expanded; others skip it.

j_call: TRBJ2-7; d_call: TRBD1; v_call: TRBV9; clone_size: NA; cdr3_aa: CASSVAGTGGREQYF; cdr3_nt: TGTGCCAGCAGCGTAGCGGGGACAGGGGGCCGGGAGCAGTACTTC
j_call: TRBJ1-4; d_call: TRBD1; v_call: TRBV12-5; clone_size: NA; cdr3_aa: CASAGQGGEKLFF; cdr3_nt: TGTGCTAGTGCCGGACAGGGGGGGGAAAAACTGTTTTTT
j_call: TRBJ2-2; d_call: NA; v_call: TRBV6-5; clone_size: few; cdr3_aa: CASSYFRDTGELFF; cdr3_nt: TGTGCCAGCAGTTACTTTCGGGACACCGGGGAGCTGTTTTTT
j_call: TRBJ1-1; d_call: NA; v_call: TRBV10-3; clone_size: NA; cdr3_aa: CAISEGASSKANTEAFF; cdr3_nt: TGTGCCATCAGTGAGGGGGCGTCCTCTAAAGCTAACACTGAAGCTTTCTTT
j_call: TRBJ1-4; d_call: TRBD1; v_call: TRBV27; clone_size: NA; cdr3_aa: CASSPGDRVNEKLFF; cdr3_nt: TGTGCCAGCAGTCCCGGGGACAGGGTGAATGAAAAACTGTTTTTT
j_call: TRBJ2-7; d_call: NA; v_call: TRBV30; clone_size: NA; cdr3_aa: CAWSRDADEQYF; cdr3_nt: TGTGCCTGGAGTCGGGATGCGGACGAGCAGTACTTC
j_call: TRBJ2-7; d_call: NA; v_call: TRBV5-6; clone_size: NA; cdr3_aa: CASSSGPITGTLSYEQYF; cdr3_nt: TGTGCCAGCAGCAGTGGGCCTATCACCGGGACTCTCTCCTACGAGCAGTACTTC
j_call: TRBJ1-4; d_call: NA; v_call: TRBV15; clone_size: once; cdr3_aa: CATRGGLNEKLFF; cdr3_nt: TGTGCCACCAGGGGGGGACTTAATGAAAAACTGTTTTTT
j_call: TRBJ1-2; d_call: TRBD1; v_call: TRBV7-6; clone_size: few; cdr3_aa: CASSSTGGGKVRYGYTF; cdr3_nt: TGTGCCAGCAGCTCGACAGGGGGCGGTAAGGTACGCTATGGCTACACCTTC
j_call: TRBJ2-2; d_call: NA; v_call: TRBV5-1; clone_size: NA; cdr3_aa: CASSRDEGSGELFF; cdr3_nt: TGCGCCAGCAGCCGTGACGAAGGGAGCGGGGAGCTGTTTTTT
j_call: TRBJ2-2; d_call: NA; v_call: TRBV5-6; clone_size: once; cdr3_aa: CASSFEAGELFF; cdr3_nt: TGTGCCAGCAGCTTTGAGGCCGGGGAGCTGTTTTTT